Detailed here is one T cell receptor (beta chain). Its matching antigen is unknown. These data are taken from a study of T cell repertoires in cytomegalovirus infection. TCRdb itself ran the reads through MiXCR, one entry per CDR3 protein. This sample yields around 310,000 distinct CDR3 sequences, of which 17% are seen a single time; around 11% belongs to the top ten. Germline V gene lookup returns CDR1 LNHDA and CDR2 SQIVND (reference sequence). The CDR3 is 13 amino acids. The V end lost 9 bases, the J end lost 7 bases, and 15 bases lay between the germline ends. Notes on the study in general: Based on cumulative public TCR beta family frequency, carriers of CMV plus the relevant HLA were identified.

The V and J genes are TRBV19 and TRBJ2-2; unclear D gene. This clonotype was obtained from a human donor in good health (CMV status not recorded). Some clones in this sample may be carry-over from other donors' samples. Input material: PBMCs. CDR3 in DNA: TGTGCCAGCGTCGCCGGCCTTCGCGGGGAGCTGTTTTTT. Its protein product is CASVAGLRGELFF.